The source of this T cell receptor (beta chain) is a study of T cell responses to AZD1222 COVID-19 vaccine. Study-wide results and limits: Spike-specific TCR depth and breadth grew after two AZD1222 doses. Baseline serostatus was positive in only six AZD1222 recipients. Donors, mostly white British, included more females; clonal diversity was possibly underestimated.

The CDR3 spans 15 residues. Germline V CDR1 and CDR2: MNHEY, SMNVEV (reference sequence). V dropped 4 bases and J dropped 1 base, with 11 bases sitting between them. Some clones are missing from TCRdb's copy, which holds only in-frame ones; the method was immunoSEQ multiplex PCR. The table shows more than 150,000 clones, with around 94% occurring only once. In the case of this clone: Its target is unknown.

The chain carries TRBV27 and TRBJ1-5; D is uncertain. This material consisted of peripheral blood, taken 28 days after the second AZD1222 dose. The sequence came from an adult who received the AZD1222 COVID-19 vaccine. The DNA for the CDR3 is TGTGCCAGCAGTTATTCAGGACTCAGCAATCAGCCCCAGCATTTT. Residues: CASSYSGLSNQPQHF.